The present entry profiles one T cell receptor beta chain with its context. The CDR3 length is 16 residues. J was trimmed by 0 bases and V by 6 bases; bases with no gene match: 7. The germline V gene has CDR1 MNHEY and CDR2 SMNVEV (reference sequence). This entry is derived from a study of cytomegalovirus exposure and HLA in healthy donors. The PCR contained 60 Vbeta and 13 Jbeta primers. Repertoires were generated with immunoSEQ multiplex PCR, while TCRdb's copy carries only in-frame clones and drops some. The table has roughly 100,000 clones, 65% to 80% seen once. The TCR comes from a woman aged 18-29 years in good health and CMV-seropositive. The chain carries TRBV27 and TRBJ2-1; TRBD2 matches at 8 bases. The specimen was PBMCs. CDR3 residues: CASSARLASSYNEQFF. Written as DNA, the CDR3 is TGTGCCAGCAGCGCCCGACTAGCGAGCTCCTACAATGAGCAGTTCTTC.